The 32 T cell receptor beta chains below come from one sample, sequenced in a study of CD8+ T cells in alopecia areata (dated by TCRdb to the late 2010s). Read against the paper, the sample's time point label means: baseline before oral tofacitinib. The library was obtained by the immunoSEQ multiplex PCR assay. RNA was extracted from all samples and reverse transcribed into cDNA, which served as template for TCR sequencing. TCRdb limited this immuneACCESS table to in-frame rearrangements with V and J called. A share of clones is missing; checked studies link under half to unresolved V genes, and the rest is unexplained. Across this sample there are tens of thousands of clones, with approximately 58% seen only once. The leading ten clones occupy approximately 15% of the sample. The sample consisted of CD8+ T cells sorted from blood, taken at week 0. The source of these receptors is a human donor with alopecia areata.

In its sample, this clone was seen many times. The junction and the germline gene differ at one end; a read error may be behind it. The CDR3 DNA follows: TGCGCCAGCAGCCAGGGTCTAACAGGGTTCTACGAGCAGTACTTC. It is translated as CASSQGLTGFYEQYF. The chain links TRBV7-9 to TRBJ2-7; tentatively, D is TRBD1 (6 bases). This CDR3 has 15 residues. CDR1 is SEHNR and CDR2 is FQNEAQ in the germline V gene (reference sequence).

The sample holds a few counts of this clone. This chain links TRBV28 with TRBJ1-2; weak D call: TRBD1 (6 bases). Between the trimmed V and J ends, which lost 1 base and 4 bases, there was a span of 10 bases. The germline gives CDR1 MDHEN, CDR2 SYDVKM. This CDR3 spans 14 amino acids. The CDR3, as DNA: TGTGCCAGCAGTTTATTGGACAGCTCCTATGGCTACACCTTC. This gives the protein CASSLLDSSYGYTF.

The rearrangement links TRBV27 to TRBJ2-3; D may be TRBD1 or TRBD2 (5 bases each). Trimming shortened V by 5 bases and J by 4 bases, and 19 bases separated the two germline ends. Germline V gives CDR1 MNHEY, CDR2 SMNVEV (reference sequence). This CDR3 is 16 amino acids long. The CDR3 reads CASSTDGTSIPDTQYF. DNA for the CDR3: TGTGCCAGCAGTACCGACGGGACCTCCATCCCAGATACGCAGTATTTT.

The genes are TRBV30 and TRBJ2-2; D perhaps matches TRBD2 (6 bases). Trimming shortened V by 2 bases and J by 5 bases, and 15 bases separated the two germline ends. CDR3 size: 15 residues. The germline V gene encodes CDR1 GTSNPN and CDR2 SVGIG (reference sequence). The CDR3 here is CAWSLAVKLTGELFF. The CDR3 bases are TGTGCCTGGAGTTTAGCGGTGAAATTGACCGGGGAGCTGTTTTTT.

The V and J genes are TRBV11-2 and TRBJ2-4; maybe TRBD2 (6 bases). With 4 bases removed from V and 0 bases from J, the gap between germline ends came to 10 bases. The V gene's germline CDR1 is SGHAT and CDR2 FQNNGV. CDR3 size: 15 residues. The CDR3 here is CASSWGTLAKNIQYF. DNA of the CDR3: TGTGCCAGCAGCTGGGGGACTTTAGCCAAAAACATTCAGTACTTC. Complete variable domain (other parts from reference TRBV11-2 and TRBJ2-4): EAGVAQSPRYKIIEKRQSVAFWCNPISGHATLYWYQQILGQGPKLLIQFQNNGVVDDSQLPKDRFSAERLKGVDSTLKIQPAKLEDSAVYLCASSWGTLAKNIQYFGAGTRLSVL.

This clone was counted between two and nine times. This chain uses TRBV28 with TRBJ2-3; 7 bases match TRBD2. Germline CDR1 MDHEN, CDR2 SYDVKM. This CDR3 comprises 15 residues. The V and J ends lost 5 bases and 6 bases, in that order; junction bases with no gene match: 11. CDR3 residues: CASSLLWEGRDTQYF. CDR3 sequence (DNA): TGTGCCAGCAGTCTTCTTTGGGAGGGCCGGGATACGCAGTATTTT.

The gene calls are TRBV4-1 and TRBJ2-5; 7 bases match TRBD1. Trimming removed 1 base from V and 4 bases from J; junction bases left unmatched: 9. Germline CDR1 MGHRA, CDR2 YSYEKL. This CDR3 is 16 amino acids long. The CDR3 bases are TGCGCCAGCAGCCAAGTCACTGTGACAGGGCGAGAGACCCAGTACTTC. Its translation: CASSQVTVTGRETQYF.

The rearrangement uses TRBV28 and TRBJ1-5; 7 nucleotides agree with TRBD1. Germline V gives CDR1 MDHEN, CDR2 SYDVKM. The CDR3 totals 15 residues. V gave up 2 bases and J gave up 6 bases; unmatched junction bases: 7. Here the CDR3 DNA reads TGTGCCAGCAGTTTAGAGACAGGGTCTCGTCAGCCCCAGCATTTT. Protein: CASSLETGSRQPQHF.

This clone was found many times. The rearrangement joins TRBV4-1 to TRBJ2-3, with TRBD2 matching over 9 bases. V dropped 4 bases and J dropped 5; count of bases not matched to a gene: 10. Germline V CDR1 and CDR2: MGHRA, YSYEKL. This CDR3 contains 16 residues. The CDR3 is CASSPGLARTEDTQYF. The DNA for the CDR3 is TGCGCCAGCAGCCCGGGACTAGCCCGGACCGAAGATACGCAGTATTTT.

CDR3 sequence (DNA): TGCAGCGTACAGGGCCTTAGAAACACCGGGGAGCTGTTTTTT. Its translation: CSVQGLRNTGELFF. This chain links TRBV29-1 with TRBJ2-2; D is perhaps TRBD1 (6 bases). Trimming left V 6 bases short and J 2 bases short, with 13 bases between. CDR1 and CDR2 (germline): SQVTM, ANQGSEA. This CDR3 has 14 residues.

V usage is TRBV29-1 and J usage is TRBJ1-1; unclear D gene. The CDR3 runs to 13 residues. Per germline, CDR1 SQVTM and CDR2 ANQGSEA. V gave up 1 base and J gave up 1 base, with 7 bases separating them. CDR3 protein: CSVEVGENTEAFF. CDR3 DNA: TGCAGCGTTGAAGTAGGAGAGAACACTGAAGCTTTCTTT.

The chain joins TRBV7-2 to TRBJ1-6, with D unclear. Trimming removed 2 bases from V and 7 bases from J, with 18 bases in between. Per the germline V gene, CDR1 is SGHTA and CDR2 is FQGNSA. CDR3 length: 17 residues. CDR3 bases: TGTGCCAGCAGCTTACCCCTTAAGTTAGGAATGAATTCACCCCTCCACTTT. Translating gives CASSLPLKLGMNSPLHF.

This clone was found a few times. This chain uses TRBV4-2 with TRBJ2-3; possibly TRBD2 for D (5 bases). This CDR3 comprises 16 residues. The V end was cut by 5 bases, the J end by 4 bases, with 19 bases between. The germline CDR1 and CDR2 sequences are LGHNA and YNFKEQ. DNA of the CDR3: TGTGCCAGCAGCTTGGACGGCGGGTTCTCCCCAGATACGCAGTATTTT. Protein: CASSLDGGFSPDTQYF.

This clone was seen only a few times. The V call is TRBV27, the J call TRBJ2-1, with TRBD1 matching over 11 bases. The germline gives CDR1 MNHEY, CDR2 SMNVEV (reference sequence). This CDR3 comprises 16 residues. The J segment lost 6 bases and the V segment lost 1 base, leaving 5 bases of the junction unmatched. DNA for the CDR3: TGTGCCAGCAGTTTATTGGGGACAGGGGGTCTCAATGAGCAGTTCTTC. The encoded protein is CASSLLGTGGLNEQFF.

This clone has more than one count but fewer than ten. The chain uses TRBV29-1 and TRBJ2-1, with D tentatively TRBD1 (6 bases). CDR1 is SQVTM, CDR2 ANQGSEA, per germline. With 7 bases removed from V and 7 bases from J, the gap between germline ends came to 23 bases. This CDR3 spans 15 amino acids. This CDR3 is CSAEPGMGASNEQFF. CDR3 bases: TGCAGCGCCGAACCGGGGATGGGGGCCTCTAATGAGCAGTTCTTC.

This chain connects TRBV29-1 to TRBJ2-7, with 9 nucleotides matching TRBD2. This CDR3 has 13 residues. Germline values: CDR1 SQVTM, CDR2 ANQGSEA. V lost 2 bases, J lost 4 bases, and 3 bases stayed unmatched. DNA of the CDR3: TGCAGCGTTGAAACTAGCGGGCCTTACGAGCAGTACTTC. Its translation is CSVETSGPYEQYF.

The rearrangement uses TRBV5-1 and TRBJ2-3; the D is unclear. This CDR3 is built from 12 residues. Germline V CDR1 and CDR2: SGHRS, YFSETQ. V lost 0 bases to trimming and J lost 4 bases, with 3 bases between them. The CDR3 loop is CASSLEPDTQYF. The CDR3 coding sequence is TGCGCCAGCAGCTTGGAACCAGATACGCAGTATTTT.

The rearrangement links TRBV7-9 to TRBJ1-5; D ambiguous. The CDR3 has 17 amino acids. Germline-derived CDR1 and CDR2 are SEHNR and FQNEAQ (reference sequence). With 2 bases removed from V and 2 bases from J, the gap between germline ends came to 16 bases. CDR3 nucleotides: TGTGCCAGCAGCTTATCGTCAAACAAGTACGGCAATCAGCCCCAGCATTTT. Its translation: CASSLSSNKYGNQPQHF.

V is TRBV29-1 and J is TRBJ1-2; D is undetermined. The CDR3 sequence is 13 residues long. CDR1 is SQVTM and CDR2 is ANQGSEA in the germline V gene. V lost 4 bases and J lost 5, with 14 bases in between. CDR3 residues: CSVVATERYGYTF. The CDR3, as DNA: TGCAGCGTTGTGGCCACGGAACGTTATGGCTACACCTTC.

This clone was detected a few times. This sequence joins TRBV28 and TRBJ2-4; TRBD2 might be the D (6 bases). This CDR3 is 14 amino acids long. Germline V lookup: CDR1 MDHEN, CDR2 SYDVKM. V was trimmed by 3 bases and J by 8 bases, leaving 14 bases between them. CDR3 nucleotide sequence: TGTGCCAGCAGTTTGGTACGGGAGAGGGACATTCAGTACTTC. It codes for CASSLVRERDIQYF.

The V and J genes are TRBV5-1 and TRBJ2-7; 8 positions match TRBD1. The CDR3 is 15 amino acids. CDR1 is SGHRS and CDR2 is YFSETQ in the germline V gene. Unmatched junction bases numbered 6, after V lost 3 bases and J lost 1 base. CDR3 sequence: CASSSGQEPSYEQYF. The CDR3 bases are TGCGCCAGCAGCTCGGGACAGGAACCTTCCTACGAGCAGTACTTC.

Notes on this clone: Other DNA variants within this sample encode the same CDR3. The chain is built from TRBV29-1 and TRBJ2-7; tentatively, D is TRBD1 (6 bases). CDR3 length equals 11 residues. V lost 6 bases, J lost 3 bases, and 9 bases lay in between. Per the germline V gene, CDR1 is SQVTM and CDR2 is ANQGSEA. CDR3 nucleotide sequence: TGCAGCGTAGAGGGGGACTACGAGCAGTACTTC. Translated: CSVEGDYEQYF.

V gene TRBV27 combines with J gene TRBJ2-1; D possibly corresponds to TRBD2 (5 bases). This CDR3 is built from 14 residues. V lost 8 bases and J lost 8, with 19 bases in between. CDR1 and CDR2 from the germline V gene are MNHEY and SMNVEV (reference sequence). The CDR3 DNA sequence: TGTGCCAGCCGGGGTGGGATGCTCGGCCATGAGCAGTTCTTC. Translating gives CASRGGMLGHEQFF.

The chain uses TRBV5-6 and TRBJ2-1; 8 positions agree with TRBD2. The CDR3 is 14 amino acids. After removal of 2 bases from V and 6 bases from J, the junction contained 4 bases not matched to a gene. CDR1 is SGHDT and CDR2 is YYEEEE in the germline V gene. Written as DNA, the CDR3 is TGTGCCAGCAGCTTCCCGGGAGGGCCCAATGAGCAGTTCTTC. It encodes CASSFPGGPNEQFF.

The genes are TRBV25-1 and TRBJ1-2; D call uncertain. The V gene's germline CDR1 is MGHDK and CDR2 SYGVNS. This CDR3 has 13 amino acids. Trimming removed 3 bases from V and 4 bases from J, with 9 bases in between. The CDR3 DNA follows: TGTGCCAGCAGTGAGGGCAGGACCTATGGCTACACCTTC. This codes for CASSEGRTYGYTF.

This chain's CDR3 is CASSSTGIQYF. The DNA for the CDR3 is TGTGCCAGCAGCTCAACAGGGATTCAGTACTTC. V and J are TRBV2 and TRBJ2-4, with D maybe TRBD1 (6 bases). The germline V gene encodes CDR1 SNHLY and CDR2 FYNNEI. V was trimmed by 6 bases and J by 10 bases, leaving 10 bases between them. The CDR3 is 11 amino acids.

The rearrangement uses TRBV27 and TRBJ2-2; a weak D match, TRBD2 (6 bases). V was shortened by 4 bases and J by 7 bases, with 19 bases between the two germline ends. This CDR3 region has 16 residues. The germline gives CDR1 MNHEY, CDR2 SMNVEV (reference sequence). The CDR3 bases are TGTGCCAGCAGTTCTCGACTAGTAGAGGCCAGCGGGGAGCTGTTTTTT. Protein sequence: CASSSRLVEASGELFF.

The chain joins TRBV5-1 to TRBJ2-3; 9 bases map to TRBD1. With 3 bases clipped from V and 1 base from J, the junction kept 0 bases outside the gene matches. Looked up from germline, CDR1 is SGHRS and CDR2 is YFSETQ. The CDR3 consists of 14 residues. The CDR3 loop is CASSWTGGTDTQYF. CDR3 DNA: TGCGCCAGCAGCTGGACAGGGGGCACAGATACGCAGTATTTT.

This sequence joins TRBV7-6 and TRBJ1-2, with 9 bases aligning to TRBD1. Germline-derived CDR1 and CDR2 are SGHVS and FNYEAQ. With 5 bases clipped from V and 8 bases from J, the junction kept 18 bases outside the gene matches. The CDR3 loop spans 17 amino acids. The CDR3 sequence is CASSPEPRIWTGVGYTF. CDR3 DNA: TGTGCCAGCAGCCCAGAACCCCGAATTTGGACAGGGGTAGGCTACACCTTC.

This rearrangement joins TRBV5-1 to TRBJ2-7; a weak D match, TRBD1 (5 bases). Germline values: CDR1 SGHRS, CDR2 YFSETQ. The germline V and J ends were trimmed by 2 bases and 3 bases, with 9 bases remaining between them. The CDR3 extends over 13 amino acids. This chain's CDR3 is CASSFDSFYEQYF. Here the CDR3 DNA reads TGCGCCAGCAGCTTCGACAGCTTCTACGAGCAGTACTTC.

The rearrangement links TRBV29-1 to TRBJ2-2, with 7 bases lining up with TRBD2. The trim removed 4 bases at V and 4 bases at J, leaving 6 bases unmatched. The CDR3 consists of 14 residues. From germline, CDR1 is SQVTM and CDR2 ANQGSEA. This CDR3 reads CSVGASGTTGELFF. The CDR3 nucleotides are TGCAGCGTTGGTGCTAGCGGAACCACCGGGGAGCTGTTTTTT.

This clone was counted a single time. This rearrangement joins TRBV29-1 to TRBJ1-1, with D perhaps matching TRBD1 (5 bases). Per the germline V gene, CDR1 is SQVTM and CDR2 is ANQGSEA. The CDR3 has 13 residues. V was clipped by 1 base and J by 4 bases, with 10 bases between them. The CDR3 region is CSVEGRGPTEAFF. The DNA of the CDR3 is TGCAGCGTTGAAGGAAGGGGTCCCACTGAAGCTTTCTTT.